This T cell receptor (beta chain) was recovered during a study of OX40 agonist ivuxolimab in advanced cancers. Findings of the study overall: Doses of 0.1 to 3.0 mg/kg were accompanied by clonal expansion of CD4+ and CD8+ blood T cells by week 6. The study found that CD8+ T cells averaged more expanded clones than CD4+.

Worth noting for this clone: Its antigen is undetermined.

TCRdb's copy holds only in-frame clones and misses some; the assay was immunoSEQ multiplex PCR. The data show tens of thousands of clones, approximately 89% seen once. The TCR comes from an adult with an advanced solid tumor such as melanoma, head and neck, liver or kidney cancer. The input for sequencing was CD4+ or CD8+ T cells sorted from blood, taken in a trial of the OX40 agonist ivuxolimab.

Here the CDR3 DNA reads TGTGCCAGCAGCGACACCGACAGCTCCTACAATGAGCAGTTCTTC. Its translation is CASSDTDSSYNEQFF. V is TRBV6-5 and J is TRBJ2-1; D may be TRBD1 (5 bases). CDR3 size: 15 residues. Between the trimmed V and J ends, which lost 6 bases and 0 bases, there was a span of 12 bases. Germline CDR1 MNHEY, CDR2 SVGAGI.